This is a list of T cell receptor beta chains from one sample in a study of yellow fever vaccine responses in identical twins. Using its own MiXCR run on the RT-PCR reads, TCRdb lists one record per CDR3 protein. This table has 2,600 or so distinct CDR3 sequences, around 85% appearing once. Sample: T cells from blood (PBMCs), unsorted or a sorted subset (not recorded which), taken before or after yellow fever vaccination (not recorded which). Receptors were obtained from a woman aged 18-29 years who received the yellow fever vaccine. CDR3s include the opening cysteine and the closing phenylalanine or tryptophan.

J gene	V gene	CDR3 length	CDR3 protein
TRBJ1-1	TRBV20-1	11	CSAPGNTEAFF
TRBJ2-7	TRBV27	15	CASSFAGVPPYEQYF
TRBJ2-1	TRBV11-1	11	CASSSTNEQFF
TRBJ2-2	TRBV18	14	CASSPGQNTGELFF
TRBJ2-7	TRBV11-1	15	CASSGRMTGDYEQYF
TRBJ1-6	TRBV12-3/TRBV12-4	14	CASSLSRDNSPLHF
TRBJ2-7	TRBV5-4	14	CASSWGQGAGEQYF
TRBJ2-1	TRBV11-1	14	CASSLGGPYNEQFF
TRBJ2-5	TRBV20-1	13	CSARVPGAETQYF
TRBJ2-1	TRBV13	15	CASRAGLALYNEQFF
TRBJ2-3	TRBV24-1	13	CATSDSYQDTQYF
TRBJ1-2	TRBV11-1	14	CASSLVGRSSGYTF
TRBJ2-3	TRBV15	12	CATSRGLDTQYF
TRBJ2-3	TRBV27	12	CASRDPGDTQYF
TRBJ2-1	TRBV29-1	12	CSVNPLYNEQFF
TRBJ2-7	TRBV7-9	16	CASKGNSSGRAYEQYF
TRBJ1-1	TRBV10-3	14	CAISETGANTEAFF
TRBJ2-1	TRBV18	15	CASSPGTGVYNEQFF
TRBJ1-1	TRBV6-5	12	CASSFGDTEAFF
TRBJ2-4	TRBV29-1	12	CSVEQAKNIQYF
TRBJ1-1	TRBV12-5	14	CASGLGGMNTEAFF
TRBJ2-3	TRBV2	12	CASSVWEDTQYF
TRBJ2-7	TRBV18	13	CASSPDGVDEQYF
TRBJ2-5	TRBV25-1	13	CASSEGSQETQYF
TRBJ2-7	TRBV10-1	16	CASSESVVAGPPEQYF
TRBJ2-2	TRBV2	17	CASSESRRGGTAGELFF
TRBJ2-1	TRBV11-1	17	CASTPGGGRARGNEQFF
TRBJ1-4	TRBV7-9	17	CASSFPGQGFSEEKLFF
TRBJ1-1	TRBV11-1	17	CASRLGTATTPNTEAFF
TRBJ1-6	TRBV10-3	12	CAIRTGTSPLHF
TRBJ1-6	TRBV6-4	14	CASAGTGVFSPLHF
TRBJ2-5	TRBV5-1	15	CASSKGDALQETQYF
TRBJ1-4	TRBV5-6	15	CASSGTDRAREKLFF
TRBJ1-2	TRBV6-1	15	CASRSGDRGLYGYTF
TRBJ2-7	TRBV28	13	CASSFWAGLEQYF
TRBJ1-2	TRBV11-1	12	CASSLGIYGYTF
TRBJ2-5	TRBV25-1	15	CASSVTNRVRETQYF
TRBJ2-5	TRBV4-1	15	CASSQDGDIQETQYF
TRBJ1-6	TRBV2	14	CASSTTDRDSPLHF
TRBJ1-2	TRBV12-3/TRBV12-4	13	CASSLGVIGGYTF
TRBJ1-4	TRBV10-1	15	CASSESGGVNEKLFF
TRBJ2-3	TRBV4-1	13	CASSQSEGDTQYF
TRBJ2-3	TRBV7-6	16	CASSSALGGSTDTQYF
TRBJ2-7	TRBV24-1	12	CAGDRGAYEQYF
TRBJ2-2	TRBV5-1	14	CASTRDSDTGELFF
TRBJ2-1	TRBV11-3	17	CASSSRTSGSSLNEQFF
TRBJ2-6	TRBV10-3	16	CAITGTQLSGANVLTF
TRBJ2-3	TRBV4-1	14	CASSQAGPADTQYF
TRBJ1-1	TRBV29-1	13	CSVERQESTEAFF
TRBJ2-3	TRBV18	12	CASSQGADTQYF
TRBJ1-1	TRBV5-1	15	CASNSRDRGTTEAFF
TRBJ2-7	TRBV2	15	CASSQGGQGNYEQYF
TRBJ1-2	TRBV2	14	CASSEVQGVGGYTF